The 3 T cell receptor beta chains listed next were all sequenced from one sample in a study of neoadjuvant anti-PD-1 for oral cavity cancer. Time point meaning: after neoadjuvant nivolumab, at surgical resection. Measured with immunoSEQ multiplex PCR; TCRdb has only the in-frame clones, and not every one. The sample comprises about 23,000 clones, 25% to 30% of which are singletons, and about a sixth rests with the top ten. Material: tumor tissue, obtained after nivolumab (anti-PD-1) treatment. The receptors were gathered from a person aged 40-85 years with oral cavity squamous cell carcinoma.

V is TRBV19 and J is TRBJ1-5, with 9 nucleotides matching TRBD1. This CDR3 spans 15 amino acids. The V segment lost 5 bases and the J segment 5 bases; nucleotides outside the gene matches: 7. Germline V gene data show CDR1 as LNHDA and CDR2 as SQIVND (reference sequence). This CDR3 is CASSVNRGRDQPQHF. CDR3 bases: TGTGCCAGTAGTGTCAACAGGGGGCGCGATCAGCCCCAGCATTTT.

This clone was seen a handful of times. The chain uses TRBV7-2 and TRBJ1-5, with TRBD1 matching over 7 bases. Germline V lookup: CDR1 SGHTA, CDR2 FQGNSA. V was clipped by 5 bases and J by 8 bases; unmatched bases: 9. The CDR3 spans 14 residues. The CDR3 DNA reads as TGTGCCAGCAGCCCCACAGACAGGGCTAAGCCCCAGCATTTT. Translating it yields CASSPTDRAKPQHF.

This clone is labeled as large (0.1 to 1%). The rearrangement uses TRBV5-5 and TRBJ2-5; 8 bases fit TRBD1. Germline-derived CDR1 and CDR2 are SGHKS and YYEKEE (reference sequence). This CDR3 spans 14 amino acids. Trimming removed 4 bases from V and 4 bases from J; junction bases left unmatched: 6. This CDR3 is CASSRGQARETQYF. CDR3 sequence (DNA): TGTGCCAGCAGCCGGGGACAGGCGCGAGAGACCCAGTACTTC. Supplemented by reference TRBV5-5 and TRBJ2-5, the full variable domain reads DAGVTQSPTHLIKTRGQQVTLRCSPISGHKSVSWYQQVLGQGPQFIFQYYEKEERGRGNFPDRFSARQFPNYSSELNVNALLLGDSALYLCASSRGQARETQYFGPGTRLLVL.